The subject of this entry is one T cell receptor (beta chain). This clonotype has just a few counts. Its cognate antigen has yet to be identified. No base qualities exist here, and no much larger clone lies one base off it. Interpreted using the paper, the time point label stands for: newly diagnosed GD, antithyroid drugs for less than 3 months. For both TCR sequencing and RNA sequencing, RNA was extracted from PBMCs in TRIzol. The diagnosis of Graves' disease was made according to American Thyroid Association guidelines. Recruitment of patients was carried out at an endocrinology department in Xi'an, China. Each patient gave about 8.1 milliliters of peripheral blood, collected in an EDTA anticoagulant tube. PBMCs were isolated by Ficoll Paque Plus density gradient separation without further T cell sorting. An Agilent 2100 Bioanalyzer and agarose gel were used to check RNA quality, while a NanoDrop 2000 measured RNA concentration.

The sample comes from a study of regulatory T cells in long-lasting Graves disease (dated by TCRdb to about 2021). About the investigation overall: In the newly diagnosed Graves' disease group, patients had been taking antithyroid drugs for less than 3 months. Patients with persistent Graves' disease were compared with patients with newly diagnosed Graves' disease using TCR sequencing and RNA sequencing of peripheral blood. The study was conducted in China and was registered as a clinical trial. A total of 33 samples underwent TCR sequencing: 13 from persistent and about 20 from newly diagnosed Graves' disease patients. Results and caveats for the whole study, not just this receptor: The authors noted that the small sample size was a limitation that may lower accuracy. Compared with newly diagnosed patients, persistent Graves' disease patients had lower TCR Shannon entropy and fewer highly expanded clones, which suggests clonal expansion. More public clonotypes were shared among persistent patients (over 2,500) than among newly diagnosed patients (roughly 1,000). Sequencing and analysis were limited to the TCR beta chain. The study examined only peripheral blood because the primary lesion, thyroid tissue, could not be accessed.

Libraries were constructed by multiplex PCR. The instrument given in TCRdb is Illumina HiSeq 4000. TCR beta libraries were built with iRepertoire HTBI primers and Arm-PCR amplification of CDR3 regions. PCR products were gel purified before sequencing. Under the source paper's analysis protocol: A total of fewer than 65 TRBV and 14 TRBJ segments were identified across samples and were used for gene usage analysis of CDR3 amino acid clonotypes. COPE and FqMerger were used to merge filtered high-quality paired reads into contigs. BLAST was used to align contigs to the IMGT TRBV, TRBD and TRBJ reference genes, and CDR3 was defined following IMGT. Any clonotype with a frequency above 0.1% was classified as a highly expanded clone. Shannon entropy served as the measure of repertoire diversity, while the Gini coefficient captured V-J evenness. Public clonotypes were defined as clonotypes shared by more than one individual. Using fastp trimming at Q25 and MiXCR clonotype assembly, TCRdb reanalyzed the public sequencing data and kept in-frame beta chains. All rows with the same CDR3 protein become a single entry with the most common DNA and genes. The authors' filters were not applied to this entry. This sample comprises 500,000 or so distinct CDR3 sequences, roughly 15% of them detected only once. Roughly an eighth of the sample goes to the ten largest clones.

The sample also formed part of further work on T cells in Graves' hyperthyroidism and ophthalmopathy. The other study reports the following: Stable Graves' hyperthyroidism was defined as no progression to ophthalmopathy during 18 months of follow-up. Hyperthyroidism patients were newly diagnosed, had a disease duration of under 2 months, and were aged 18 to 65 years. Any patient with an uncontrolled infection, another autoimmune disease, pregnancy or lactation was excluded. Diagnoses relied on clinical symptoms, serum thyroxine and TRAb, thyroid ultrasound and orbital computed tomography. For the first round of RT-PCR on the TCR CDR3, the HTBI primer set was used together with the Qiagen OneStep RT-PCR kit. Blood samples also contained most of the expanded thyroid clonotypes (frequency above 0.001), which suggests that blood repertoires may reflect thyroid immune responses. A 13 V-J signature model separated ophthalmopathy from stable hyperthyroidism, with around 88% sensitivity and roughly 84% specificity in cross-validation and 80%/75% in testing. In validation, progression to ophthalmopathy was predicted by the model with 55% to 71% sensitivity and roughly 76% specificity, a median of approximately 6.5 months before onset. TCR V-J signatures able to tell the groups apart were searched for in a discovery cohort of 100 patients, of whom fewer than 45 had Graves' ophthalmopathy and roughly 57 had stable Graves' hyperthyroidism. Whether ophthalmopathy could be predicted prospectively was tested in an independent validation cohort made up of roughly 19 hyperthyroidism patients plus 17 patients who later progressed to ophthalmopathy. For training and testing, the 80 to 100 patients in the discovery cohort were randomly divided in a 7:3 ratio. In addition, the study compared T-cell repertoires in thyroid tissue and in blood from 6 or 7 Graves' hyperthyroidism patients. Once sampling was done, hyperthyroidism patients were given methimazole at a starting dose of 30 mg daily, whereas ophthalmopathy patients were given high-dose intravenous methylprednisolone. Libraries were constructed in a second round of multiplex PCR, after which size selection and purification were carried out. The libraries were sequenced on an Illumina HiSeq2000 using paired-end 100 bp reads. SOAPnuke was used to process the raw data, removing reads that contained adapters or uncalled bases, had a mean Phred below 15, or lacked an exact match to the constant primer or identifier. COPE v1.2.5 was used to merge high-quality paired reads, and clonotypes were defined as unique nucleotide sequences. MiTCR v1.1 was used to align the clonotypes against IMGT TRBV, TRBD and TRBJ reference segments. The analysis included only V-J combinations with a frequency above 0.0001, which together covered around 99% of the repertoires. A TCS score was defined as the ratio between F50 (clonal expansion) and ExV (chaos), using BLOSUM62-based TCRdist between CDR3 peptides within each V-J. Welch's t-statistics and random forest reduced around 510 V-J features to under 15, which were used in a naive Bayes classifier (R e1071). No statistical method was used to fix the sample size in advance, and group allocation was not hidden from the investigators. The paper describes TCR Vbeta CDR3 sequencing of 120 to 150 peripheral blood samples, made up of under 50 ophthalmopathy patients, around 78 hyperthyroidism patients and 17 progressor patients.

The origin of this receptor is a man between 35 and 55 years old with Graves disease. Donor details come from another sample of the same person, matched by shared clones. Source: peripheral blood mononuclear cells (PBMCs), taken at new diagnosis, from a patient treated with antithyroid drugs.

The DNA is as follows: TGCAGTGCCACCAATTGGGGGAAAAGGCGCGCGGGGGGGGCCAACGTCCTGACTTTC. This encodes CSATNWGKRRAGGANVLTF. The chain employs TRBV20-1 and TRBJ2-6, with TRBD2 tentatively as D gene (6 bases match). As encoded in the germline V gene (reference sequence), CDR1 is DFQATT while CDR2 is SNEGSKA. The CDR3 holds 19 amino acids from the cysteine to the phenylalanine. Solely the CDR3 DNA is kept, with 57 bases framed from the first base. The V end loses 6 bases and the J end loses 4 bases, and a stretch of 28 bases separates them.